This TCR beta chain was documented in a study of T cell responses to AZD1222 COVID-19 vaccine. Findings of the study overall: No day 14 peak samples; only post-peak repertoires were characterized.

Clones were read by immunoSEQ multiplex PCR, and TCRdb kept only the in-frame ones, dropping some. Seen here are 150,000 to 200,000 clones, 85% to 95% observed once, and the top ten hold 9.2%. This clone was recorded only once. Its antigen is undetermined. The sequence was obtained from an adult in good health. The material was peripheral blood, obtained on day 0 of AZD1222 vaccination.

The CDR3 nucleotides read TGTGCCAGCAGCTTACAGGGGGCCGGAGATACGCAGTATTTT. This sequence encodes CASSLQGAGDTQYF. The V gene is TRBV7-3, the J gene TRBJ2-3; 8 positions agree with TRBD1. CDR3 length equals 14 residues. V lost 2 bases to trimming and J lost 5 bases; unmatched junction nucleotides: 3. Germline values: CDR1 SGHTA, CDR2 FQGTGA.